This T cell receptor (beta chain) originates from a study of blood T cell repertoires in COVID-19. Sequencing was performed with immunoSEQ multiplex PCR; in TCRdb, only in-frame clones are kept and a portion is missing. Of some 60,000 clones listed, more than 90% are singletons. The length of the CDR3 is 18 residues. CDR1 is SGHRS and CDR2 is YFSETQ in the germline V gene. V was clipped by 1 base and J by 7 bases; unmatched bases: 19. The clonotype originates from a man in his sixties with acute or convalescent COVID-19. The rearrangement uses TRBV5-1 and TRBJ2-7, with TRBD2 matching 8 bases. Sequencing was performed on peripheral blood. The CDR3 loop is CASSLFSGGSPPTDEQYF. The CDR3 nucleotides are TGCGCCAGCAGCTTGTTTTCGGGGGGGAGTCCTCCTACGGATGAGCAGTACTTC.